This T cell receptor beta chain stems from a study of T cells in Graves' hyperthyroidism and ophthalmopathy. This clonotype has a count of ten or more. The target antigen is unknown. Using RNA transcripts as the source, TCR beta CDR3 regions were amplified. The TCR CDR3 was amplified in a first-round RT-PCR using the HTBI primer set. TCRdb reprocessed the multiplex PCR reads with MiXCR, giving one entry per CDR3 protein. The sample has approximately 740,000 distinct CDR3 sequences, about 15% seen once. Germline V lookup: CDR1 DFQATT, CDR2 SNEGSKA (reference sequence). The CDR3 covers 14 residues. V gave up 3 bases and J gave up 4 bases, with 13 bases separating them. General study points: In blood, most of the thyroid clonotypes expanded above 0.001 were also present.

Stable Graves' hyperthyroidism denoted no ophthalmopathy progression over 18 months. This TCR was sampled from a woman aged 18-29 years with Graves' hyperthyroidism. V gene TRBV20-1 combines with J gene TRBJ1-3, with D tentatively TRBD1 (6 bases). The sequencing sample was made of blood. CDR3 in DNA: TGCAGTGCTAGTACCACAGGGAGGGGAAACACCATATATTTT. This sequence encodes CSASTTGRGNTIYF.